These T cell receptor beta chains were read from a single sample in a study of spatial heterogeneity in lung cancer. Via MiXCR, TCRdb re-called the 5' RACE reads, giving one row per CDR3 protein. This table holds about 28,000 distinct CDR3 sequences, 7.5% to 10% found once. This sample comprised PBMCs, obtained at surgery. The receptors here all came from a female donor with early-stage non-small cell lung cancer. CDR3s include the opening cysteine and the closing phenylalanine or tryptophan.

V: TRBV5-1; CDR3: CASSLEGTDTQYF
V: TRBV5-1; CDR3: CASSLGQGAGQPQHF
V: TRBV9; CDR3: CASSVDSSSGANVLTF
V: TRBV7-9; CDR3: CASSRRSGSGTDTHF
V: TRBV20-1; CDR3: CSARVTGARGTDTQYF
V: TRBV11-1; CDR3: CASSLVARRTDTQYF
V: TRBV4-3; CDR3: CASSQGVGETQYF
V: TRBV11-3; CDR3: CASSLAGAGANVLTF
V: TRBV4-1; CDR3: CASSHPTGRLGQYF
V: TRBV29-1; CDR3: CSVLIYNEQFF
V: TRBV30; CDR3: CAWSVPTYEQYF
V: TRBV9; CDR3: CASSAYSGVSTDTQYF
V: TRBV6-1; CDR3: CASRLGNVLTF
V: TRBV15; CDR3: CATSSRATLNEQFF
V: TRBV27; CDR3: CASMVRGAETQYF
V: TRBV3-1; CDR3: CASSQARTQYF
V: TRBV12-3/TRBV12-4; CDR3: CASSLAWGDEAFF
V: TRBV7-9; CDR3: CASSSRQANEKLFF
V: TRBV3-1; CDR3: CASSQEQTRNTEAFF
V: TRBV20-1; CDR3: CSARVSGSTDTQYF
V: TRBV2; CDR3: CASSPRGQLNTEAFF
V: TRBV20-1; CDR3: CSPLQWGGNEQFF
V: TRBV14; CDR3: CASSQDRGRNIQYF
V: TRBV7-2; CDR3: CASSLRQASYNSPLHF
V: TRBV29-1; CDR3: CSVEEYLRGEQYF
V: TRBV6-1; CDR3: CASSQGGTGGNTIYF
V: TRBV2; CDR3: CASTPPGLAEATDTQYF
V: TRBV7-2; CDR3: CASSTGLVGGEQFF
V: TRBV6-6; CDR3: CASSLRRGRGQETQYF
V: TRBV7-2; CDR3: CASSLVGLGGQPQHF
V: TRBV2; CDR3: CASRGTGGYTLYQPQHF
V: TRBV19; CDR3: CASSIIAGPQETQYF
V: TRBV7-9; CDR3: CASSLGQVPTETQYF
V: TRBV9; CDR3: CASSPSSDTQYF
V: TRBV19; CDR3: CASSIGQPGQGIVASPLHF
V: TRBV7-8; CDR3: CASSSGLAGGFNEQFF
V: TRBV28; CDR3: CASNPTFGEQYF
V: TRBV30; CDR3: CAWITGTGNQPTNTGELFF
V: TRBV12-3/TRBV12-4; CDR3: CASSMGDKGDTQYF
V: TRBV5-1; CDR3: CASADVPRRETQYF
V: TRBV7-3; CDR3: CASSPRGNTGTQYF
V: TRBV7-9; CDR3: CASSFKAGLDGYTF
V: TRBV6-1; CDR3: CASSHQGAYYEQYF
V: TRBV7-3; CDR3: CASSSGILASYNEQFF
V: TRBV3-1; CDR3: CASSLGTSGYNEQFF
V: TRBV28; CDR3: CASSLSGTGRNEQFF
V: TRBV6-6; CDR3: CASSYRAPSNVGELFF
V: TRBV7-9; CDR3: CASSSRERETQYF
V: TRBV20-1; CDR3: CSARYKGLPRSYNEQFF
V: TRBV28; CDR3: CASNPKQGLRYNEQFF
V: TRBV6-5; CDR3: CASSYSRTGGKTEAFF
V: TRBV24-1; CDR3: CATSDPWGRVSSGELFF
V: TRBV5-1; CDR3: CASSSTGTTYEQYF
V: TRBV6-6; CDR3: CASSPNRGPNTEAFF
V: TRBV7-2; CDR3: CASSLRMRLFF
V: TRBV18; CDR3: CASSPVSENYGYTF
V: TRBV7-6; CDR3: CASSSTGSDTGELFF
V: TRBV7-8; CDR3: CASSRLAGGGGFSRETQYF
V: TRBV7-9; CDR3: CASSLSQYNEQFF
V: TRBV3-1; CDR3: CASSHGRQANYGYTF